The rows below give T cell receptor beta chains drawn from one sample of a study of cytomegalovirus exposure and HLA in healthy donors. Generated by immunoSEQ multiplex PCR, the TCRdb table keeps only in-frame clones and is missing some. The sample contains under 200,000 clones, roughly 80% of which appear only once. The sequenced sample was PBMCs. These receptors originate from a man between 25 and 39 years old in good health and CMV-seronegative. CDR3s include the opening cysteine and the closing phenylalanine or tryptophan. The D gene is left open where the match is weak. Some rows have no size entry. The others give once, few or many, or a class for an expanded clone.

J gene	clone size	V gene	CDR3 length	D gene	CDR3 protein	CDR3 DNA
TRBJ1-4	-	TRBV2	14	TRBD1	CASRGQGNNEKLFF	TGTGCCAGCAGGGGACAGGGAAATAATGAAAAACTGTTTTTT
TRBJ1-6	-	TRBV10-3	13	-	CAISDGYNSPLHF	TGTGCCATCAGTGACGGCTATAATTCACCCCTCCACTTT
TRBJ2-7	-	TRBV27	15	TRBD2	CASSPHGGREYEQYF	TGTGCCAGCAGCCCACACGGAGGGAGGGAGTACGAGCAGTACTTC
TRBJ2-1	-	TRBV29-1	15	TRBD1	CSVEPRTGPYNEQFF	TGCAGCGTTGAACCCCGGACAGGGCCTTACAATGAGCAGTTCTTC
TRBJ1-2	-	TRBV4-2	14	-	CASSQEAGRGGYTF	TGTGCCAGCAGCCAAGAGGCAGGGCGGGGGGGCTACACCTTC
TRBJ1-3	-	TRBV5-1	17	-	CASRPGMGGRAGNTIYF	TGCGCCAGCAGACCAGGTATGGGGGGAAGAGCTGGAAACACCATATATTTT
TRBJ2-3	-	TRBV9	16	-	CASSASPGRGTDTQYF	TGTGCCAGCAGCGCCTCTCCAGGTAGGGGAACAGATACGCAGTATTTT
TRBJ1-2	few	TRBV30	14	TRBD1	CAWSVGTAAYGYTF	TGTGCCTGGAGTGTCGGGACAGCGGCATATGGCTACACCTTC
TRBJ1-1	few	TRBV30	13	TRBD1	CAWRGQGWTEAFF	TGTGCCTGGAGAGGACAGGGATGGACTGAAGCTTTCTTT
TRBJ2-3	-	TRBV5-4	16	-	CASSFGGTTSTDTQYF	TGTGCCAGCAGCTTTGGAGGAACCACTAGCACAGATACGCAGTATTTT
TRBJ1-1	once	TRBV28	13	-	CASTQGLRTEAFF	TGTGCCAGCACCCAGGGGCTGCGCACTGAAGCTTTCTTT
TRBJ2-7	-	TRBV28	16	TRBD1	CASISTKVGTGVERYF	TGTGCCAGCATTTCAACCAAGGTAGGGACAGGCGTGGAAAGGTACTTC
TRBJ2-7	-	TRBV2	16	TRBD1	CASSEGPAGGRYEQYF	TGTGCCAGCAGTGAAGGGCCGGCAGGGGGACGATACGAGCAGTACTTC
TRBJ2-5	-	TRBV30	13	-	CAWSSALRETQYF	TGTGCCTGGAGTTCGGCCCTGAGGGAGACCCAGTACTTC
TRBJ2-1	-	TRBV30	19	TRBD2	CAWSGLGSSGGANYNEQFF	TGTGCCTGGAGTGGCCTAGGAAGTAGCGGGGGGGCTAATTACAATGAGCAGTTCTTC
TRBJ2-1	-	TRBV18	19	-	CASSPLTPTLTANYNEQFF	TGTGCCAGCTCACCATTGACTCCCACTTTGACAGCCAACTACAATGAGCAGTTCTTC
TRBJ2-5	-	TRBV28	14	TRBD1	CASSADRGQETQYF	TGTGCCAGCAGTGCCGACAGGGGGCAAGAGACCCAGTACTTC
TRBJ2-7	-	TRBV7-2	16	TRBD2	CASSPGLAGGGYEQYF	TGTGCCAGCAGCCCGGGACTAGCGGGGGGAGGCTACGAGCAGTACTTC
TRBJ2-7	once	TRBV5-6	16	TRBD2	CASSDLRRGGSYEQYF	TGTGCCAGCAGCGACCTCAGGCGGGGGGGGTCCTACGAGCAGTACTTC
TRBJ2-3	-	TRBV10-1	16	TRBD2	CAEGGGRTYCTDTQYF	TGCGCCGAAGGCGGCGGGAGGACATATTGCACAGATACGCAGTATTTT
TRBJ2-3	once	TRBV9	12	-	CASSERTDTQYF	TGTGCCAGCAGCGAGAGGACAGATACGCAGTATTTT
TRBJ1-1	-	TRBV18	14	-	CASLQGHLNTEAFF	TGTGCCAGCTTGCAGGGGCACTTGAACACTGAAGCTTTCTTT
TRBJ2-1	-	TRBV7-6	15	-	CASSPTRGAYNEQFF	TGTGCCAGCAGCCCAACCAGGGGAGCCTACAATGAGCAGTTCTTC
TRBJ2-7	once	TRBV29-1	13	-	CSALAESSYEQYF	TGCAGCGCTTTAGCGGAGAGCTCCTACGAGCAGTACTTC
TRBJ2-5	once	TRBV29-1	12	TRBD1	CSTRQGIETQYF	TGCAGCACCCGACAGGGGATAGAGACCCAGTACTTC
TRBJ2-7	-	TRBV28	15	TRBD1	CASNPWTGRNYEQYF	TGTGCCAGCAATCCCTGGACAGGGAGGAACTACGAGCAGTACTTC
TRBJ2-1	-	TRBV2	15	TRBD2	CASSEANLAGNEQFF	TGTGCCAGCAGTGAAGCGAACCTAGCGGGCAATGAGCAGTTCTTC
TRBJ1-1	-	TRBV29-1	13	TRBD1	CSVVRQGGTEAFF	TGCAGCGTTGTCAGACAGGGTGGCACTGAAGCTTTCTTT